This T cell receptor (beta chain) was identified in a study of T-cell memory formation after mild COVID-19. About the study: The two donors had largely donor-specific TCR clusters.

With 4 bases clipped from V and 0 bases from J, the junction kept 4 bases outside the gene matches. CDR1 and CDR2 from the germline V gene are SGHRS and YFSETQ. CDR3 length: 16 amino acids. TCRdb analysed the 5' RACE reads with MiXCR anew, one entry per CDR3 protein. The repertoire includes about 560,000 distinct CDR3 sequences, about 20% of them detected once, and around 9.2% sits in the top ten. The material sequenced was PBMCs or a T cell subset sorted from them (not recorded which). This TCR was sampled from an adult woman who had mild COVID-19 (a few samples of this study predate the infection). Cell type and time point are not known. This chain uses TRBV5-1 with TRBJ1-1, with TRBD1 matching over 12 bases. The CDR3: CASSTGTGGLNTEAFF. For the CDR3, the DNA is TGCGCCAGCAGCACCGGGACAGGGGGCCTGAACACTGAAGCTTTCTTT.